This TCR beta chain was sequenced in a study of PD-1 blockade in classical Hodgkin lymphoma. In every patient, relapse followed autologous stem cell transplantation, while exposure to brentuximab vedotin differed. Germline V gene sequence: CDR1 SGHRS, CDR2 YFSETQ. The V gene end was trimmed by 3 bases and the J gene end by 6 bases; junction bases not matched to a gene: 1. The CDR3 covers 14 residues. Produced via immunoSEQ multiplex PCR; TCRdb's table is partial and in-frame only. The data hold about 97,000 clones, with over 70% observed a single time. This TCR was sampled from a human donor with classical Hodgkin lymphoma. Sequenced here: peripheral blood mononuclear cells (PBMCs), sampled at baseline. The chain joins TRBV5-1 to TRBJ2-2; 11 nucleotides line up with TRBD2. CDR3 region: CASSSTSGAGELFF. CDR3 coding DNA: TGCGCCAGCAGCTCGACTAGCGGGGCCGGGGAGCTGTTTTTT.